The 27 T cell receptor beta chains reported below all come from one sample, sequenced in a study of radiation and T cells in renal cell carcinoma (dated by TCRdb to 2020 to 2022). This sample's time point label indicates: blood 4 weeks post-SBRT, at nephrectomy. Read against the paper, the sample's treatment or condition label means: 15 Gy SBRT to primary tumor, nephrectomy 4 weeks later. Preparation of the library involved the immunoSEQ multiplex PCR assay. TCRdb's version of the immuneACCESS table is confined to in-frame rearrangements and falls short of the full clone set. An unresolved V gene accounts for under half of the shortfall where checked; the remainder is of unknown origin. Recorded for this sample are approximately 80,000 clones; 80% to 90% of them occurred a single time. Approximately 6.2% of the sample lies in the top ten. This specimen consisted of blood, obtained from a patient whose treatment included radiotherapy and nephrectomy. The receptors come from a woman in her seventies with renal cell carcinoma.

The chain links TRBV9 to TRBJ2-3; no definite D call. This CDR3 is built from 9 residues. CDR1 and CDR2 (germline): SGDLS, YYNGEE. V was shortened by 10 bases and J by 9 bases, with 9 bases between the two germline ends. CDR3 amino acids: CAPVRTQYF. The CDR3 region has the DNA TGTGCCCCCGTTCGGACGCAGTATTTT.

Note on this clone: One end of the junction does not line up with germline, which may come from a read error. The chain links TRBV7-7 to TRBJ2-3; TRBD2 matches 10 bases. The CDR3 is 17 amino acids. Germline V CDR1 and CDR2: SSHAT, FNYEAQ (reference sequence). The CDR3 spells CASSLGSGGASSDTQYF. In DNA, the CDR3 is TGTGCTAGCAGCTTAGGCAGCGGGGGGGCCTCATCAGATACGCAGTATTTT.

J is TRBJ1-2 and V is TRBV7-3, with D possibly matching TRBD1 (5 bases). The CDR3 contains 14 residues. Germline V gene lookup returns CDR1 SGHTA and CDR2 FQGTGA. Trimming removed 2 bases at V and 2 bases at J, with 9 bases between. The CDR3 is CASSLDSSNYGYTF. The CDR3 region has the DNA TGTGCCAGCAGCTTAGACAGCTCGAACTATGGCTACACCTTC.

The CDR3 coding sequence is TGTGCCAGCAAGGCAGTCGTACAGGGGGGAAGGGTGGATTCACCCCTCCACTTT. Translated, it gives CASKAVVQGGRVDSPLHF. The chain recombines TRBV28 with TRBJ1-6; 8 bases agree with TRBD1. The CDR3 runs 18 residues. J was trimmed by 8 bases and V by 7 bases; bases with no gene match: 19. CDR1 MDHEN and CDR2 SYDVKM come from the germline V gene.

This clone was counted a single time. The chain links TRBV6-6 to TRBJ2-5; 8 positions agree with TRBD1. Germline V CDR1 and CDR2: MNHNY, SVGAGI (reference sequence). The length of the CDR3 is 15 residues. The V segment lost 6 bases and the J segment 5 bases; nucleotides outside the gene matches: 11. The CDR3: CASRLGQGRAETQYF. CDR3 sequence (DNA): TGTGCCAGCAGACTCGGACAGGGCAGGGCGGAGACCCAGTACTTC.

The gene calls are TRBV5-1 and TRBJ2-4; perhaps TRBD1 as D (6 bases). V was shortened by 3 bases and J by 9 bases, with 19 bases between the two germline ends. Looked up from germline, CDR1 is SGHRS and CDR2 is YFSETQ. The CDR3 spans 15 residues. CDR3: CASSSGDRPRAIQYF. CDR3 DNA: TGCGCCAGCAGCTCTGGCGACAGGCCTCGGGCCATTCAGTACTTC.

The chain couples TRBV5-1 to TRBJ2-1; 7 nucleotides agree with TRBD2. V trimming: 0 bases; J trimming: 4 bases; junction bases outside the gene matches: 4. Germline V gives CDR1 SGHRS, CDR2 YFSETQ. CDR3 length: 15 residues. The CDR3 sequence: CASSLGLALYNEQFF. CDR3 coding DNA: TGCGCCAGCAGCTTGGGACTAGCTCTGTACAATGAGCAGTTCTTC.

J is TRBJ1-1 and V is TRBV28, with D tentatively TRBD1 (6 bases). The V end was cut by 8 bases, the J end by 7 bases, with 11 bases between. This CDR3 has 11 amino acids. Germline V gene sequence: CDR1 MDHEN, CDR2 SYDVKM. CDR3 nucleotides: TGTGCCAGCTATCAGGGGTTTGAAGCTTTCTTT. It specifies CASYQGFEAFF.

As DNA, the CDR3 is TGTGCCAGCAGCTTAGGAAGCTACGAGCAGTACTTC. It codes for CASSLGSYEQYF. The V and J genes are TRBV11-3 and TRBJ2-7; D ambiguous. The CDR3 sequence is 12 residues long. Trimming took 1 base from V and 3 from J, leaving 4 bases between them. Germline loops: CDR1 SGHNT, CDR2 YENEEA.

The chain uses TRBV27 and TRBJ2-7; TRBD1 might be the D (6 bases). The CDR3 loop spans 17 amino acids. V gave up 0 bases and J gave up 0 bases, with 15 bases separating them. CDR1 is MNHEY and CDR2 is SMNVEV in the germline V gene (reference sequence). The CDR3 nucleotides are TGTGCCAGCAGTTTATCGCGATCAGGGGCTGCCTCCTACGAGCAGTACTTC. Translated: CASSLSRSGAASYEQYF.

The V gene is TRBV30, the J gene TRBJ1-5; the D gene is possibly TRBD1 (5 bases). CDR1 is GTSNPN and CDR2 is SVGIG in the germline V gene (reference sequence). The V end lost 4 bases, the J end lost 6 bases, and 19 bases lay between the germline ends. The CDR3 covers 15 residues. As DNA, the CDR3 is TGTGCCTGGAAGCCGAAGGGAGGGACTGGTCAGCCCCAGCATTTT. Protein product: CAWKPKGGTGQPQHF.

The gene calls are TRBV30 and TRBJ1-6; D not resolved. Per the germline V gene, CDR1 is GTSNPN and CDR2 is SVGIG (reference sequence). This CDR3 is built from 15 residues. Trimming removed 2 bases from V and 6 bases from J, with 14 bases in between. CDR3 protein: CAWSLGLETNSPLHF. DNA of the CDR3: TGTGCCTGGAGTCTTGGATTGGAGACTAATTCACCCCTCCACTTT.

The chain carries TRBV4-2 and TRBJ2-5; D might be TRBD2 (7 bases). The CDR3 loop spans 15 amino acids. Trimming took 5 bases from V and 6 from J, leaving 19 bases between them. The germline CDR1 and CDR2 sequences are LGHNA and YNFKEQ. This CDR3 is CASSKGGEGEKTQYF. For the CDR3, the DNA is TGTGCCAGCAGCAAAGGAGGGGAGGGGGAAAAGACCCAGTACTTC.

The chain joins TRBV28 to TRBJ1-6, with D unclear. V was shortened by 2 bases and J by 0 bases, with 8 bases between the two germline ends. The germline V gene has CDR1 MDHEN and CDR2 SYDVKM. The CDR3 sequence is 16 residues long. The CDR3 region is CASSLGLSSYNSPLHF. For the CDR3, the DNA is TGTGCCAGCAGTTTAGGGCTGAGCTCCTATAATTCACCCCTCCACTTT.

This chain connects TRBV27 to TRBJ1-5; 7 bases are a match to TRBD1. Looked up from germline, CDR1 is MNHEY and CDR2 is SMNVEV (reference sequence). The CDR3 spans 14 residues. V lost 6 bases and J lost 2; bases outside the gene matches: 4. The CDR3 nucleotides are TGTGCCAGCAGATCCACAGGGGGCAATCAGCCCCAGCATTTT. It encodes CASRSTGGNQPQHF.

The rearrangement uses TRBV7-8 and TRBJ2-1; TRBD1 matches 11 bases. With 4 bases clipped from V and 8 bases from J, the junction kept 4 bases outside the gene matches. The CDR3 consists of 14 residues. Germline values: CDR1 SGHVS, CDR2 FQNEAQ. The CDR3 DNA is TGTGCCAGCAGCTCTGGACAGGGGGCTGATGAGCAGTTCTTC. Its protein is CASSSGQGADEQFF.

In this sample, this clone turned up a few times. V and J are TRBV6-1 and TRBJ1-5; a possible D gene is TRBD1 (5 bases). Trimming shortened V by 8 bases and J by 4 bases, and 6 bases separated the two germline ends. Germline values: CDR1 MNHNS, CDR2 SASEGT. The CDR3 is 11 residues long. CDR3 DNA sequence: TGTGCCAGCGGGGCTAATCAGCCCCAGCATTTT. Protein sequence: CASGANQPQHF.

This clone occurred a few times. The chain links TRBV5-1 to TRBJ2-1; 8 bases are a match to TRBD2. Germline trimming cut 0 bases from V and 4 bases from J; bases unmatched to any gene: 6. Germline loops: CDR1 SGHRS, CDR2 YFSETQ. CDR3 length equals 16 residues. Here the CDR3 DNA reads TGCGCCAGCAGCTTGGCCTCGGGGGGGATATACAATGAGCAGTTCTTC. Its protein is CASSLASGGIYNEQFF.

The genes are TRBV21-1 and TRBJ1-5; the table's D call, TRBD1, has no DNA check behind it. TRBV21-1 is described as a pseudogene. This CDR3 contains 19 residues. CDR3 protein: CASSKVGQLYGWRLQPQHF. The CDR3 DNA reads TGTGCCAGCAGCAAAGTGGGGCAACTGTACGGTTGGCGACTTCAGCCCCAGCATTTT.

This clone was observed a handful of times. The CDR3 loop is CASSLGSMNTEAFF. CDR3 coding DNA: TGTGCCAGCAGTTTGGGCAGCATGAACACTGAAGCTTTCTTT. The gene calls are TRBV2 and TRBJ1-1; D is unresolved. Germline V CDR1 and CDR2: SNHLY, FYNNEI. This CDR3 is 14 amino acids long. Deletions cut 5 bases from V and 0 bases from J, with 10 bases between.

The chain is built from TRBV5-4 and TRBJ2-5; D is perhaps TRBD2 (5 bases). This CDR3 has 14 residues. Germline CDR1 and CDR2: SGHNT and YYREEE (reference sequence). The V end was cut by 3 bases, the J end by 1 base, with 10 bases between. The CDR3 nucleotides read TGTGCCAGCAGCTCCTCGGACTTCCAAGAGACCCAGTACTTC. Encoded protein: CASSSSDFQETQYF.

This chain connects TRBV5-4 to TRBJ1-4; possibly TRBD1 for D (5 bases). V lost 0 bases and J lost 6, with 12 bases in between. CDR1 and CDR2 from the germline V gene are SGHNT and YYREEE (reference sequence). This CDR3 contains 15 residues. The CDR3 loop is CASSLGPEGYEKLFF. CDR3 DNA sequence: TGTGCCAGCAGCTTGGGCCCAGAGGGGTATGAAAAACTGTTTTTT.

The V and J genes are TRBV5-1 and TRBJ2-1, with TRBD2 matching 14 bases. In germline, CDR1 is SGHRS, CDR2 YFSETQ. This CDR3 is built from 17 residues. V was pared by 4 bases and J by 2 bases, with 5 bases of the junction left unmatched. The CDR3 nucleotides are TGCGCCAGCAGCACCGGACTAGCGGGGGGCCCCTACAATGAGCAGTTCTTC. Residues: CASSTGLAGGPYNEQFF.

The chain employs TRBV9 and TRBJ2-2, with D unclear. Germline V gene data show CDR1 as SGDLS and CDR2 as YYNGEE. V was shortened by 2 bases and J by 4 bases, with 12 bases between the two germline ends. This CDR3 contains 15 residues. This CDR3 is CASSVQITPTGELFF. The CDR3 nucleotides read TGTGCCAGCAGCGTCCAGATTACCCCCACCGGGGAGCTGTTTTTT.

J is TRBJ1-5 and V is TRBV10-3; 8 positions agree with TRBD1. The length of the CDR3 is 16 residues. Germline CDR1 is ENHRY and CDR2 is SYGVKD. V lost 0 bases and J lost 5; bases outside the gene matches: 6. The CDR3 loop is CAISESVAGGDQPQHF. The CDR3 DNA sequence: TGTGCCATCAGTGAGTCGGTGGCAGGGGGCGATCAGCCCCAGCATTTT.

This chain connects TRBV4-3 to TRBJ2-2, with D tentatively TRBD1 or TRBD2 (5 bases each). Germline V gene lookup returns CDR1 LGHNA and CDR2 YSLEER. The CDR3 sequence is 16 residues long. V shed 1 base and J shed 6 bases, with 15 bases lying between them. The CDR3 spells CASSQASGTVPGELFF. For the CDR3, the DNA is TGCGCCAGCAGCCAAGCTTCCGGGACGGTGCCCGGGGAGCTGTTTTTT.

The chain recombines TRBV30 with TRBJ2-5; TRBD1 or TRBD2 may be the D gene (5 bases each). The V end was cut by 2 bases, the J end by 5 bases, with 12 bases between. The CDR3 has 13 residues. Germline CDR1 and CDR2: GTSNPN and SVGIG (reference sequence). The CDR3 spells CAWSTPGRETQYF. The CDR3 nucleotides read TGTGCCTGGAGTACCCCGGGACGGGAGACCCAGTACTTC.